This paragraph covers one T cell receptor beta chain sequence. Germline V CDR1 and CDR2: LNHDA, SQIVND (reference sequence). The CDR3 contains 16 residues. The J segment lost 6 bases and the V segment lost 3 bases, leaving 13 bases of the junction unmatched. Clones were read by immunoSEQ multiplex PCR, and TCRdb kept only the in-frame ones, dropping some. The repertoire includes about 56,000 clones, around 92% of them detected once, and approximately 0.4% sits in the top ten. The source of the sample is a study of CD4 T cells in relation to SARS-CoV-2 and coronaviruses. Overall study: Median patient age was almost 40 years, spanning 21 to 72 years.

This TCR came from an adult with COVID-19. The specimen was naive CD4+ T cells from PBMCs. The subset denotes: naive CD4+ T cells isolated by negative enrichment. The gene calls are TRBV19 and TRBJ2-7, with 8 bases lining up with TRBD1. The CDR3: CASSILTGTGSAEQYF. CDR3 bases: TGTGCCAGTAGTATCTTGACCGGGACAGGAAGTGCCGAGCAGTACTTC.